This is a list of T cell receptor beta chains from one sample in a study of blood T cell repertoires in COVID-19. Data came from immunoSEQ multiplex PCR; TCRdb stores just in-frame clones and leaves some out. The sample contains over 100,000 clones, about 80% of which appear only once. The sequenced material came from peripheral blood. The receptor source for this set is a woman of 80 years or more with active or convalescent COVID-19. Both conserved end residues are part of each CDR3. D genes are given only for firm matches. The size of a clone is reported for some rows only, either as once, few or many, or as a class for expanded clones.

once	TRBV6-5	TRBJ2-5	TRBD1	CASKGQPQETQYF	TGTGCCAGCAAGGGACAGCCCCAAGAGACCCAGTACTTC
-	TRBV2	TRBJ2-3	-	CASHEGGADTQYF	TGTGCCAGCCATGAGGGGGGGGCAGATACGCAGTATTTT
medium-sized	TRBV19	TRBJ1-3	TRBD1	CASRTGQPSSGNTIYF	TGTGCCAGTAGAACGGGACAGCCCTCCTCTGGAAACACCATATATTTT
-	TRBV11-2	TRBJ2-7	-	CASSVGATYEQYF	TGTGCCAGCAGCGTAGGGGCCACATACGAGCAGTACTTC
-	TRBV6-2/TRBV6-3	TRBJ2-2	TRBD2	CASSWTSGKAGELFF	TGTGCCAGCAGTTGGACTAGCGGGAAGGCCGGGGAGCTGTTTTTT
-	TRBV9	TRBJ1-4	-	CASSVSTTNEKLFF	TGTGCCAGCAGCGTCTCTACAACTAATGAAAAACTGTTTTTT
-	TRBV6-5	TRBJ1-1	-	CASRGSGTEAFF	TGTGCCAGCAGAGGATCCGGGACTGAAGCTTTCTTT
-	TRBV12-3/TRBV12-4	TRBJ1-1	-	CASNPRGGTEAFF	TGTGCCAGCAACCCCAGGGGTGGCACTGAAGCTTTCTTT
-	TRBV5-6	TRBJ1-1	-	CASTYTGGSTEAFF	TGTGCCAGCACCTATACGGGGGGTAGCACTGAAGCTTTCTTT
-	TRBV29-1	TRBJ2-2	TRBD1	CSASTGGGTGELFF	TGCAGCGCCTCAACAGGGGGAGGCACCGGGGAGCTGTTTTTT
-	TRBV30	TRBJ1-6	TRBD1	CAWSLGQGINNSPLHF	TGTGCCTGGAGCCTGGGACAGGGCATCAATAATTCACCCCTCCACTTT
-	TRBV7-2	TRBJ1-1	TRBD1	CASSFGTANTEAFF	TGTGCCAGCAGCTTCGGGACAGCGAACACTGAAGCTTTCTTT
once	TRBV28	TRBJ1-2	TRBD1	CASRPTGGRGYTF	TGTGCCAGCAGGCCGACAGGGGGCAGAGGCTACACCTTC
-	TRBV7-8	TRBJ1-6	TRBD1	CASSLYSLTGGRSPLHF	TGTGCCAGCAGCTTATACTCCCTGACAGGGGGTAGATCACCCCTCCACTTT
-	TRBV19	TRBJ1-4	TRBD1	CASSLSTGYGKLFF	TGTGCCAGTAGCCTTTCGACAGGGTATGGAAAACTGTTTTTT
-	TRBV7-2	TRBJ1-5	TRBD1	CASSLKGWDREQPQHF	TGTGCCAGCAGCTTAAAGGGGTGGGACAGGGAACAGCCCCAGCATTTT
once	TRBV5-6	TRBJ1-6	-	CASSLRQNNSPLHF	TGTGCCAGCAGCTTGAGACAGAATAATTCACCCCTCCACTTT
-	TRBV5-1	TRBJ1-4	-	CASSLAGREEEKLFF	TGCGCCAGCAGCTTGGCCGGCAGGGAGGAAGAAAAACTGTTTTTT
-	TRBV2	TRBJ2-2	TRBD1	CASSEQGAVTGELFF	TGTGCCAGCAGTGAACAGGGGGCTGTGACCGGGGAGCTGTTTTTT
-	TRBV7-9	TRBJ1-1	TRBD1	CASSPKDRGMNTEAFF	TGTGCCAGCAGCCCGAAGGACAGGGGAATGAACACTGAAGCTTTCTTT
-	TRBV7-8	TRBJ1-1	-	CASSLVFQNTEAFF	TGTGCCAGCAGCTTAGTGTTTCAGAACACTGAAGCTTTCTTT
-	TRBV18	TRBJ2-7	-	CASSGSSYEQYF	TGTGCCAGCTCCGGGTCAAGCTACGAGCAGTACTTC
-	TRBV2	TRBJ2-1	TRBD2	CASGRSGSAEQFF	TGTGCCAGCGGTAGAAGCGGGAGCGCTGAGCAGTTCTTC